The 24 T cell receptor beta chains below were found in one sample sequenced in a study of brain T cells in children with intractable seizures. The data were produced by immunoSEQ multiplex PCR, yet TCRdb's version contains in-frame clones alone and is incomplete. The data hold about 120,000 clones, with 94% observed a single time. Sequencing was performed on peripheral blood, taken at surgery. These receptors all stem from a boy under two years old with hemimegalencephaly and intractable seizures.

CDR3 amino acids: CASSLAPAAPDNEQFF. The CDR3 DNA reads TGTGCCAGCAGCTTAGCCCCCGCAGCACCAGACAATGAGCAGTTCTTC. The chain links TRBV7-3 to TRBJ2-1; no reliable D call. Germline values: CDR1 SGHTA, CDR2 FQGTGA. The CDR3 totals 16 residues. The V end was cut by 2 bases, the J end by 5 bases, with 16 bases between.

The V and J genes are TRBV3-1 (or the pseudogene TRBV3-2) and TRBJ2-1; D not certain. V shed 1 base and J shed 6 bases, with 7 bases lying between them. Per germline, CDR1 LGHDT and CDR2 YNNKEL (reference sequence). The CDR3 sequence is 13 residues long. The CDR3 loop is CASSQVGGNEQFF. DNA for the CDR3: TGTGCCAGCAGCCAAGTTGGTGGCAATGAGCAGTTCTTC.

This rearrangement joins TRBV15 to TRBJ2-5; 16 positions match TRBD2. Germline V gives CDR1 LNHNV, CDR2 YYDKDF (reference sequence). This CDR3 has 18 residues. Trimming at V came to 7 bases and at J to 6 bases, leaving 14 bases not matched to a gene. CDR3 DNA sequence: TGTGCCACCAAGGGAGTGGGGACTAGCGGGAGGGCCCGAAAGACCCAGTACTTC. Translation gives CATKGVGTSGRARKTQYF. Full variable domain (outside the CDR3, taken from reference TRBV15 and TRBJ2-5): DAMVIQNPRYQVTQFGKPVTLSCSQTLNHNVMYWYQQKSSQAPKLLFHYYDKDFNNEADTPDNFQSRRPNTSFCFLDIRSPGLGDTAMYLCATKGVGTSGRARKTQYFGPGTRLLVL.

The count of this clone is one. This chain uses TRBV29-1 with TRBJ2-5; weak D call: TRBD1 (6 bases). In germline, CDR1 is SQVTM, CDR2 ANQGSEA. Trimming removed 5 bases from V and 6 bases from J, with 19 bases in between. The CDR3 length is 14 residues. For the CDR3, the DNA is TGCAGCGTTTTCGGGACACCGGAAGGAAAGACCCAGTACTTC. Its protein product is CSVFGTPEGKTQYF. Variable domain in full (rest from reference TRBV29-1 and TRBJ2-5): SAVISQKPSRDICQRGTSLTIQCQVDSQVTMMFWYRQQPGQSLTLIATANQGSEATYESGFVIDKFPISRPNLTFSTLTVSNMSPEDSSIYLCSVFGTPEGKTQYFGPGTRLLVL.

The gene calls are TRBV28 and TRBJ2-5; D unresolved. Trimming cost V 2 bases and J 1 base, with 5 bases left between them. Looked up from germline, CDR1 is MDHEN and CDR2 is SYDVKM. The CDR3 is made up of 13 amino acids. CDR3 DNA: TGTGCCAGCAGTTTAACGAGCCAAGAGACCCAGTACTTC. This encodes CASSLTSQETQYF. The whole variable domain, filled in from reference TRBV28 and TRBJ2-5, reads DVKVTQSSRYLVKRTGEKVFLECVQDMDHENMFWYRQDPGLGLRLIYFSYDVKMKEKGDIPEGYSVSREKKERFSLILESASTNQTSMYLCASSLTSQETQYFGPGTRLLVL.

V is TRBV5-6 and J is TRBJ2-4; weak D call: TRBD2 (5 bases). The CDR3 consists of 14 residues. The germline V gene encodes CDR1 SGHDT and CDR2 YYEEEE. Trimming left V 5 bases short and J 0 bases short, with 9 bases between. The CDR3: CASRRRLAKNIQYF. The CDR3 coding sequence is TGTGCCAGCAGGCGGAGGCTAGCCAAAAACATTCAGTACTTC.

V and J are TRBV27 and TRBJ1-5; no clear D. The germline gives CDR1 MNHEY, CDR2 SMNVEV (reference sequence). The CDR3 runs 14 residues. The V end lost 3 bases, the J end lost 0 bases, and 6 bases lay between the germline ends. CDR3 DNA: TGTGCCAGCAGTTTTAAAGATAGCAATCAGCCCCAGCATTTT. Protein: CASSFKDSNQPQHF.

This chain joins TRBV5-1 and TRBJ2-1; 11 nucleotides align to TRBD2. The CDR3 covers 17 residues. In germline, CDR1 is SGHRS, CDR2 YFSETQ. Germline trimming cut 4 bases from V and 3 bases from J; bases unmatched to any gene: 9. The CDR3 protein is CASSPNTGTSGYNEQFF. CDR3 bases: TGCGCCAGCAGCCCAAACACCGGGACTAGCGGCTACAATGAGCAGTTCTTC. Complete variable domain (other parts from reference TRBV5-1 and TRBJ2-1): KAGVTQTPRYLIKTRGQQVTLSCSPISGHRSVSWYQQTPGQGLQFLFEYFSETQRNKGNFPGRFSGRQFSNSRSEMNVSTLELGDSALYLCASSPNTGTSGYNEQFFGPGTRLTVL.

The rearrangement links TRBV5-4 to TRBJ1-3; D is ambiguous. The CDR3 has 16 residues. V was trimmed by 2 bases and J by 0 bases, leaving 12 bases between them. Germline CDR1 SGHNT, CDR2 YYREEE (reference sequence). CDR3 in amino acids: CASSFSPGVSGNTIYF. The CDR3 coding sequence is TGTGCCAGCAGCTTTTCGCCAGGCGTCTCTGGAAACACCATATATTTT.

CDR3 in DNA: TGTGCCAGCAGCCCTTCCCCGGGACAGACATCGAACACCGGGGAGCTGTTTTTT. Translation: CASSPSPGQTSNTGELFF. V gene TRBV7-8 combines with J gene TRBJ2-2; 7 nucleotides agree with TRBD1. Germline CDR1 and CDR2: SGHVS and FQNEAQ. The trim removed 5 bases at V and 0 bases at J, leaving 12 bases unmatched. CDR3 length: 18 residues.

V usage is TRBV19 and J usage is TRBJ2-4; 7 bases are a match to TRBD1. The J segment lost 5 bases and the V segment lost 6 bases, leaving 10 bases of the junction unmatched. Germline CDR1 is LNHDA and CDR2 is SQIVND (reference sequence). CDR3 length: 15 residues. This chain's CDR3 is CASRRARQGQNIQYF. CDR3 bases: TGTGCCAGTAGGCGGGCGCGACAGGGCCAAAACATTCAGTACTTC.

The chain combines TRBV29-1 with TRBJ1-1; 7 bases are a match to TRBD1. Germline CDR1 SQVTM, CDR2 ANQGSEA. J lost 4 bases, V lost 6 bases, and 11 bases had no gene match. The CDR3 is made up of 14 amino acids. CDR3 coding DNA: TGCAGCGTATACAGGGGCCCCGCTGCCACTGAAGCTTTCTTT. It specifies CSVYRGPAATEAFF.

The chain uses TRBV5-1 and TRBJ2-3; 10 bases fit TRBD2. V lost 0 bases to trimming and J lost 1 base; unmatched junction nucleotides: 2. Per germline, CDR1 SGHRS and CDR2 YFSETQ. The CDR3 sequence is 16 residues long. The CDR3 bases are TGCGCCAGCAGCTTGGGGCTAGCGGGAGGCACAGATACGCAGTATTTT. Translating it yields CASSLGLAGGTDTQYF. The complete variable domain, with remaining parts taken from reference TRBV5-1 and TRBJ2-3, reads KAGVTQTPRYLIKTRGQQVTLSCSPISGHRSVSWYQQTPGQGLQFLFEYFSETQRNKGNFPGRFSGRQFSNSRSEMNVSTLELGDSALYLCASSLGLAGGTDTQYFGPGTRLTVL.

The rearrangement uses TRBV9 and TRBJ2-5, with D uncertain. The J call is in doubt because the DNA end fits TRBJ2-7 better. The CDR3 extends over 15 amino acids. CDR1 and CDR2 from the germline V gene are SGDLS and YYNGEE. CDR3 sequence: CASSPDGRISYEQYF. DNA of the CDR3: TGTGCCAGCAGCCCAGATGGGCGTATCTCCTACGAGCAGTACTTC.

J is TRBJ1-3 and V is TRBV5-1; tentatively, D is TRBD1 (5 bases). There are 15 residues in the CDR3. Per germline, CDR1 SGHRS and CDR2 YFSETQ. The V end lost 2 bases, the J end lost 0 bases, and 9 bases lay between the germline ends. In nucleotides, the CDR3 is TGCGCCAGCAGCTTCGGGGCGAGCTCTGGAAACACCATATATTTT. Protein product: CASSFGASSGNTIYF.

The V and J genes are TRBV7-9 and TRBJ1-1, with D perhaps matching TRBD1 (5 bases). V was cut by 5 bases and J by 4 bases, with 11 bases left in between. CDR1 and CDR2 from the germline V gene are SEHNR and FQNEAQ (reference sequence). This CDR3 has 13 residues. CDR3 loop: CASSPNGGTEAFF. The CDR3 coding sequence is TGTGCCAGCAGCCCGAACGGGGGCACTGAAGCTTTCTTT.

V and J are TRBV28 and TRBJ1-1; perhaps TRBD1 as D (5 bases). This CDR3 spans 14 amino acids. V was clipped by 5 bases and J by 2 bases, with 12 bases between them. Germline V gives CDR1 MDHEN, CDR2 SYDVKM. The CDR3 sequence: CASSPPGGNTEAFF. The CDR3 DNA follows: TGTGCCAGCAGTCCCCCCGGGGGTAACACTGAAGCTTTCTTT.

V is TRBV9 and J is TRBJ1-6; D not resolved. The V and J ends lost 3 bases and 1 base respectively, with 14 bases between them. Per the germline V gene, CDR1 is SGDLS and CDR2 is YYNGEE. The CDR3 is 17 residues long. The DNA of the CDR3 is TGTGCCAGCAGCGCCACTCTAGGCCGGTCCTATAATTCACCCCTCCACTTT. It is translated as CASSATLGRSYNSPLHF.

The chain joins TRBV6-5 to TRBJ1-2; 10 bases align to TRBD1. Germline trimming cut 6 bases from V and 2 bases from J; bases unmatched to any gene: 6. The CDR3 has 15 amino acids. CDR1 MNHEY and CDR2 SVGAGI come from the germline V gene. The CDR3, as DNA: TGTGCCAGCAGCCTCCGGGACAGGGGAAACTATGGCTACACCTTC. Protein: CASSLRDRGNYGYTF.

Written as DNA, the CDR3 is TGCGCCAGCAGACTAGCGGGAGCCCCAGATACGCAGTATTTT. As protein: CASRLAGAPDTQYF. The V and J genes are TRBV10-2 and TRBJ2-3, with TRBD2 matching 11 bases. CDR1 is WSHSY, CDR2 SAAADI, per germline. The trim removed 6 bases at V and 4 bases at J, leaving 3 bases unmatched. This CDR3 has 14 amino acids.

V gene TRBV12-5 combines with J gene TRBJ1-1; D gene ambiguous. CDR3 length: 13 amino acids. The V gene lost 5 bases and the J gene lost 1 base, with 8 bases spanning the gap. The germline CDR1 and CDR2 sequences are LGHNT and FRNRAP. The CDR3 sequence: CASGTETNTEAFF. The CDR3 bases are TGTGCTAGTGGTACGGAGACGAACACTGAAGCTTTCTTT.

The V gene is TRBV4-1, the J gene TRBJ2-6; D is perhaps TRBD2 (6 bases). The length of the CDR3 is 16 residues. The V and J ends lost 4 bases and 1 base respectively, with 11 bases between them. In germline, CDR1 is MGHRA, CDR2 YSYEKL. The CDR3 reads CASSPTGGSGANVLTF. CDR3 DNA sequence: TGCGCCAGCAGCCCGACCGGGGGTTCTGGGGCCAACGTCCTGACTTTC.

The rearrangement joins TRBV28 to TRBJ2-4; D ambiguous. The CDR3 runs 16 residues. In germline, CDR1 is MDHEN, CDR2 SYDVKM. Trimming took off 3 bases at V and 1 base at J, with 13 bases between the two ends. The CDR3 bases are TGTGCCAGCAGTTTTACTTCTTGGGCGGCCAAAAACATTCAGTACTTC. Its translation is CASSFTSWAAKNIQYF.

The chain carries TRBV6-5 and TRBJ1-3, with TRBD1 identical over 7 bases. Germline trimming cut 7 bases from V and 3 bases from J; bases unmatched to any gene: 6. This CDR3 comprises 14 residues. Germline V gene data show CDR1 as MNHEY and CDR2 as SVGAGI. CDR3 sequence reads: CASTPGQLGNTIYF. The CDR3 DNA is TGTGCCAGCACCCCGGGACAGCTTGGAAACACCATATATTTT.